This TCR beta chain was recovered during a study of T cells in Graves' hyperthyroidism and ophthalmopathy. Germline CDR1 GTSNPN, CDR2 SVGIG (reference sequence). V lost 2 bases and J lost 5, with 18 bases in between. The CDR3 has 15 residues. RNA transcripts yielded amplified TCR beta CDR3 regions. With the HTBI primer set, the TCR CDR3 went through a first round of RT-PCR. TCRdb re-called the multiplex PCR reads with MiXCR, one entry per CDR3 protein. Of 200,000 to 250,000 distinct CDR3 sequences listed, 16% are singletons. Clinical symptoms, serum thyroxine and TRAb, thyroid ultrasound and orbital computed tomography together formed the diagnostic basis. About 10 ml fresh peripheral blood yielded the PBMCs. In its sample, this clonotype was seen many times.

This chain connects TRBV30 to TRBJ1-2; weak D call: TRBD1 (6 bases). Sequences were obtained from blood. The sequence was collected from a woman younger than 35 with Graves' ophthalmopathy. CDR3 DNA: TGTGCCTGGAGTCTCAACTGGGGGGCCGCTTATGGCTACACCTTC. Translation: CAWSLNWGAAYGYTF.